One sample yielded the 31 T cell receptor beta chains listed below, sequenced in a study of blood T cell repertoires in COVID-19. Profiled with immunoSEQ multiplex PCR; TCRdb holds only in-frame clones, not every one. The sample has about 400,000 clones, nearly 90% seen once. The sequenced material came from PBMCs or T cells enriched from blood (not recorded which). Receptor source: a woman between 18 and 29 years old with acute COVID-19.

The chain links TRBV30 to TRBJ2-1, with 7 positions matching TRBD2. V trimming: 5 bases; J trimming: 12 bases; junction bases outside the gene matches: 4. This CDR3 spans 10 amino acids. Germline CDR1 and CDR2: GTSNPN and SVGIG (reference sequence). For the CDR3, the DNA is TGTGCCTGGGGAGGACTAGGGCAGTTCTTC. This sequence encodes CAWGGLGQFF.

Notes on this clone: Relative to the germline gene, one junction end is altered; a read error may explain this. This sequence joins TRBV6-2 or TRBV6-3 and TRBJ2-7, with 8 bases aligning to TRBD1. This CDR3 region has 15 residues. CDR1 and CDR2 (germline): MNHEY, SVGEGT. This CDR3 is CASSYSSGQGLSGTF. The CDR3 coding sequence is TGTGCCAGCAGTTACTCGTCCGGACAGGGCCTAAGCGGCACCTTC.

The V gene is TRBV11-2, the J gene TRBJ2-1; D is ambiguous. Trimming shortened V by 3 bases and J by 6 bases, and 9 bases separated the two germline ends. This CDR3 is built from 13 residues. Per the germline V gene, CDR1 is SGHAT and CDR2 is FQNNGV. Here the CDR3 DNA reads TGTGCCAGCAGCTTGGCCCGGAGCAATGAGCAGTTCTTC. Encoded protein: CASSLARSNEQFF.

The chain carries TRBV29-1 and TRBJ1-4, with D tentatively TRBD1 (6 bases). V gave up 4 bases and J gave up 8 bases, with 17 bases separating them. The CDR3 length is 14 residues. Germline V gene data show CDR1 as SQVTM and CDR2 as ANQGSEA. CDR3: CSVVLAGEGEKLFF. CDR3 DNA sequence: TGCAGCGTTGTTCTTGCAGGGGAGGGGGAAAAACTGTTTTTT. The complete variable domain, with remaining parts taken from reference TRBV29-1 and TRBJ1-4, reads SAVISQKPSRDICQRGTSLTIQCQVDSQVTMMFWYRQQPGQSLTLIATANQGSEATYESGFVIDKFPISRPNLTFSTLTVSNMSPEDSSIYLCSVVLAGEGEKLFFGSGTQLSVL.

The gene calls are TRBV28 and TRBJ2-1, with TRBD2 identical over 7 bases. The CDR3 is 16 residues long. Trimming removed 5 bases from V and 2 bases from J; junction bases left unmatched: 9. In germline, CDR1 is MDHEN, CDR2 SYDVKM. The CDR3 coding sequence is TGTGCCAGCAGTGCCCAAGCGGGATCGGCCTACAATGAGCAGTTCTTC. Translation gives CASSAQAGSAYNEQFF.

This sequence joins TRBV3-1 (or the pseudogene TRBV3-2) and TRBJ2-4; possible D gene TRBD2, 6 bases. Germline V gene sequence: CDR1 LGHDT, CDR2 YNNKEL (reference sequence). The V and J ends lost 3 bases and 3 bases respectively, with 18 bases between them. This CDR3 is 17 amino acids long. CDR3: CASSQEGVGWGKNIQYF. For the CDR3, the DNA is TGTGCCAGCAGCCAGGAGGGTGTCGGGTGGGGCAAAAACATTCAGTACTTC.

The CDR3 DNA is TGTGCCAGCAGCCACCCGGGGACAGGCCTCATGAACACTGAAGCTTTCTTT. This encodes CASSHPGTGLMNTEAFF. The V and J genes are TRBV11-2 and TRBJ1-1; TRBD1 agrees at 8 bases. Germline V gene lookup returns CDR1 SGHAT and CDR2 FQNNGV. V lost 5 bases, J lost 0 bases, and 11 bases stayed unmatched. The CDR3 covers 17 residues.

The chain recombines TRBV5-1 with TRBJ1-1; D unclear. The germline CDR1 and CDR2 sequences are SGHRS and YFSETQ. The length of the CDR3 is 13 residues. V lost 0 bases and J lost 7, with 10 bases in between. The CDR3 coding sequence is TGCGCCAGCAGCTTGGTGGCCGGGGATGAAGCTTTCTTT. Encoded protein: CASSLVAGDEAFF.

The chain has TRBV28 and TRBJ2-7; D might be TRBD2 (7 bases). Germline loops: CDR1 MDHEN, CDR2 SYDVKM. Trimming cost V 4 bases and J 4 bases, with 17 bases left between them. The CDR3 sequence is 15 residues long. CDR3 region: CASSSPRGGRYEQYF. The CDR3 nucleotides read TGTGCCAGCAGTTCCCCTAGGGGGGGCCGATACGAGCAGTACTTC.

This chain joins TRBV5-8 and TRBJ2-3; 9 positions match TRBD2. J was trimmed by 5 bases and V by 3 bases; bases with no gene match: 7. The CDR3 is 15 amino acids. Per the germline V gene, CDR1 is SGHTS and CDR2 is YDEGEE. CDR3 in DNA: TGTGCCAGCAGCTCGTTAGCGGGGGCGGGAGATACGCAGTATTTT. It is translated as CASSSLAGAGDTQYF. The full variable domain, completed using reference TRBV5-8 and TRBJ2-3, is EAGVTQSPTHLIKTRGQQATLRCSPISGHTSVYWYQQALGLGLQFLLWYDEGEERNRGNFPPRFSGRQFPNYSSELNVNALELEDSALYLCASSSLAGAGDTQYFGPGTRLTVL.

The chain is built from TRBV6-5 and TRBJ2-5; 9 bases are a match to TRBD2. Germline trimming cut 0 bases from V and 5 bases from J; bases unmatched to any gene: 7. This CDR3 is 16 amino acids long. CDR1 MNHEY and CDR2 SVGAGI come from the germline V gene. In nucleotides, the CDR3 is TGTGCCAGCAGTTACTCCGGACTAGCGCCCGCTGAGACCCAGTACTTC. Its translation: CASSYSGLAPAETQYF.

This clone was picked up a small number of times. The CDR3 nucleotides read TGTGCCAGCAGCTCGGGACAGGGACGTCAGCCCCAGCATTTT. The encoded protein is CASSSGQGRQPQHF. The chain carries TRBV5-6 and TRBJ1-5; 9 bases line up with TRBD1. The CDR3 spans 14 residues. V lost 3 bases to trimming and J lost 6 bases; unmatched junction nucleotides: 4. Germline CDR1 is SGHDT and CDR2 is YYEEEE. Supplemented by reference TRBV5-6 and TRBJ1-5, the full variable domain reads DAGVTQSPTHLIKTRGQQVTLRCSPKSGHDTVSWYQQALGQGPQFIFQYYEEEERQRGNFPDRFSGHQFPNYSSELNVNALLLGDSALYLCASSSGQGRQPQHFGDGTRLSIL.

The chain is built from TRBV6-5 and TRBJ1-1; 10 bases line up with TRBD1. The trim removed 10 bases at V and 4 bases at J, leaving 9 bases unmatched. This CDR3 is built from 14 residues. Germline CDR1 and CDR2: MNHEY and SVGAGI. The CDR3 nucleotides read TGTGCCACCCGGGACAGGGGTATGGTCACTGAAGCTTTCTTT. Translating gives CATRDRGMVTEAFF.

The rearrangement joins TRBV6-6 to TRBJ2-1, with 7 bases lining up with TRBD1. Per germline, CDR1 MNHNY and CDR2 SVGAGI (reference sequence). The V segment lost 6 bases and the J segment 9 bases; nucleotides outside the gene matches: 14. The CDR3 consists of 15 residues. The CDR3 spells CASREPRGIFGEQFF. The CDR3, as DNA: TGTGCCAGCAGAGAACCCAGGGGGATCTTCGGTGAGCAGTTCTTC.

The V call is TRBV7-2, the J call TRBJ2-1; 11 bases map to TRBD1. Trimming cost V 2 bases and J 7 bases; bases outside gene matches: 7. CDR1 SGHTA and CDR2 FQGNSA come from the germline V gene. The CDR3 is made up of 16 amino acids. For the CDR3, the DNA is TGTGCCAGCAGCTTATTGGGGACAGGGGGAAGTAATGAGCAGTTCTTC. Amino acids: CASSLLGTGGSNEQFF.

V is TRBV27 and J is TRBJ2-2; possible D gene TRBD2, 6 bases. Looked up from germline, CDR1 is MNHEY and CDR2 is SMNVEV (reference sequence). The CDR3 has 16 residues. V was cut by 2 bases and J by 4 bases, with 14 bases left in between. CDR3 amino acids: CASSLSPRGGTGELFF. CDR3 DNA sequence: TGTGCCAGCAGTTTAAGCCCCCGGGGAGGCACCGGGGAGCTGTTTTTT.

The chain carries TRBV25-1 and TRBJ1-2; 7 bases match TRBD1. V lost 6 bases, J lost 5 bases, and 12 bases stayed unmatched. Germline values: CDR1 MGHDK, CDR2 SYGVNS. The CDR3 consists of 15 residues. CDR3 DNA: TGTGCCAGCAGGGGGCCCCGACAGGGATGGTATGGCTACACCTTC. It is translated as CASRGPRQGWYGYTF.

The chain has TRBV4-2 and TRBJ2-1; 9 nucleotides line up with TRBD2. The CDR3 contains 16 residues. CDR1 and CDR2 (germline): LGHNA, YNFKEQ. J lost 8 bases, V lost 0 bases, and 8 bases had no gene match. As DNA, the CDR3 is TGTGCCAGCAGCCAAGATCCGGGGCGGGGGGGAGATGAGCAGTTCTTC. This codes for CASSQDPGRGGDEQFF.

This rearrangement joins TRBV5-4 to TRBJ1-2; D not resolved. V was cut by 2 bases and J by 5 bases, with 13 bases left in between. CDR1 and CDR2 from the germline V gene are SGHNT and YYREEE (reference sequence). The CDR3 length is 14 residues. The CDR3 sequence is CASSFPGDSYGYTF. CDR3 sequence (DNA): TGTGCCAGCAGCTTCCCCGGTGATTCGTATGGCTACACCTTC.

The chain carries TRBV7-2 and TRBJ1-4, with a possible D match to TRBD1 (5 bases). Germline CDR1 SGHTA, CDR2 FQGNSA. Trimming removed 6 bases at V and 7 bases at J, with 15 bases between. This CDR3 has 14 amino acids. For the CDR3, the DNA is TGTGCCAGCAGTCAGAAGGGGAGGGGTGAAAAACTGTTTTTT. Protein: CASSQKGRGEKLFF.

V usage is TRBV6-5 and J usage is TRBJ2-7; 10 nucleotides agree with TRBD1. The V segment lost 4 bases and the J segment 5 bases; nucleotides outside the gene matches: 5. The CDR3 has 14 amino acids. Germline V gives CDR1 MNHEY, CDR2 SVGAGI. The CDR3 DNA reads as TGTGCCAGCAGTTCCGCCGGGACAGGGGACGAGCAGTACTTC. Translating gives CASSSAGTGDEQYF.

The rearrangement joins TRBV30 to TRBJ2-2; 8 bases align to TRBD1. V shed 4 bases, J shed 5 bases, and the junction held 9 bases outside the gene matches. The germline CDR1 and CDR2 sequences are GTSNPN and SVGIG (reference sequence). The CDR3 loop spans 15 amino acids. The CDR3 spells CAWTPGQGLTGELFF. In nucleotides, the CDR3 is TGTGCCTGGACCCCCGGACAGGGTTTGACCGGGGAGCTGTTTTTT.

This chain links TRBV7-2 with TRBJ2-7; 8 nucleotides agree with TRBD1. The CDR3 has 14 residues. The germline gives CDR1 SGHTA, CDR2 FQGNSA. J was trimmed by 3 bases and V by 5 bases; bases with no gene match: 6. The CDR3 nucleotides read TGTGCCAGCAGCCTGGACAGGGACCTCTACGAGCAGTACTTC. This encodes CASSLDRDLYEQYF.

The chain joins TRBV15 to TRBJ2-1; no definite D call. The CDR3 length is 17 residues. Germline lookup yields CDR1 LNHNV and CDR2 YYDKDF (reference sequence). Trimming took off 2 bases at V and 0 bases at J, with 14 bases between the two ends. CDR3 nucleotide sequence: TGTGCCACCAGCAGAAAATTATCCCCGAGCTCCTACAATGAGCAGTTCTTC. It translates to CATSRKLSPSSYNEQFF.

V and J are TRBV5-4 and TRBJ2-3; 8 positions match TRBD1. The CDR3 consists of 14 residues. The V gene's germline CDR1 is SGHNT and CDR2 YYREEE (reference sequence). Germline trimming cut 3 bases from V and 3 bases from J; bases unmatched to any gene: 3. DNA for the CDR3: TGTGCCAGCAGCTGGACAGGGAGTACAGATACGCAGTATTTT. This gives the protein CASSWTGSTDTQYF.

The rearrangement uses TRBV4-1 and TRBJ1-1, with a weak D call TRBD1 (6 bases). From germline, CDR1 is MGHRA and CDR2 YSYEKL. V was pared by 0 bases and J by 11 bases, with 13 bases between. The CDR3 runs to 13 residues. The CDR3 protein is CASSQDSRGNAFF. The CDR3 DNA is TGCGCCAGCAGCCAAGATTCAAGGGGGAATGCTTTCTTT.

V gene TRBV5-1 combines with J gene TRBJ1-5, with 7 bases lining up with TRBD1. This CDR3 region has 15 residues. Germline CDR1 is SGHRS and CDR2 is YFSETQ. V was pared by 2 bases and J by 6 bases, with 8 bases of the junction left unmatched. The CDR3 here is CASSFTGTVGQPQHF. CDR3 DNA: TGCGCCAGCAGCTTCACCGGGACAGTGGGTCAGCCCCAGCATTTT.

The CDR3 here is CASRTNLDRLHNTQYF. Here the CDR3 DNA reads TGTGCCAGCAGAACAAATCTAGACAGGCTGCACAATACGCAGTATTTT. The rearrangement links TRBV27 to TRBJ2-3, with D perhaps matching TRBD1 (6 bases). The CDR3 consists of 16 residues. CDR1 is MNHEY and CDR2 is SMNVEV in the germline V gene (reference sequence). Trimming pared 6 bases from V and 7 bases from J, leaving 23 bases between.

The V and J genes are TRBV7-2 and TRBJ1-2; no firm D call. The CDR3 loop spans 16 amino acids. The germline CDR1 and CDR2 sequences are SGHTA and FQGNSA. The ends were cut back, 2 bases at V and 7 bases at J, with 20 bases in the middle. CDR3 nucleotides: TGTGCCAGCAGCTTAATCGCGGCATTCGGACTGTCTGGCTACACCTTC. Protein sequence: CASSLIAAFGLSGYTF.

The V call is TRBV2, the J call TRBJ1-1; D is ambiguous. The CDR3 consists of 12 residues. Germline CDR1 reads SNHLY; CDR2 reads FYNNEI. With 1 base removed from V and 4 bases from J, the gap between germline ends came to 4 bases. The chain's CDR3 is CASSEDTTEAFF. The CDR3 nucleotides read TGTGCCAGCAGTGAAGACACCACTGAAGCTTTCTTT.

As to this clone: One end of the junction is discordant with germline, which a read error may explain. The chain recombines TRBV20-1 with TRBJ2-1; TRBD2 might be the D (6 bases). Germline lookup yields CDR1 DFQATT and CDR2 SNEGSKA (reference sequence). The CDR3 is 10 amino acids. The DNA for the CDR3 is TGCAGTGCTAGAGGCACTAGCTGGGTCTTC. It is translated as CSARGTSWVF.